The 4 T cell receptor beta chains presented below share a single source sample, sequenced in a study of T cell responses to AZD1222 COVID-19 vaccine. Method: immunoSEQ multiplex PCR; TCRdb's copy keeps in-frame clones and lacks some. In the table there are 150,000 to 200,000 clones, about 87% of which are singletons. Sequencing used peripheral blood, obtained on day 0 of MenACWY control vaccination. The receptors shown here come from an adult in good health.

V and J are TRBV18 and TRBJ2-5; the D is unclear. V dropped 3 bases and J dropped 1 base, with 12 bases sitting between them. Germline assignment: CDR1 KGHSH and CDR2 LQKENI. The CDR3 covers 15 residues. The CDR3 is CASSPKEVSQETQYF. The DNA for the CDR3 is TGTGCCAGCTCACCCAAAGAAGTCAGCCAAGAGACCCAGTACTTC.

The chain links TRBV6-2 or TRBV6-3 to TRBJ1-3; D not certain. The germline V and J ends were trimmed by 2 bases and 2 bases, with 4 bases remaining between them. Germline-derived CDR1 and CDR2 are MNHEY and SVGEGT. The CDR3 loop spans 13 amino acids. CDR3 bases: TGTGCCAGCAGTTACCGGCCTGGAAACACCATATATTTT. As protein: CASSYRPGNTIYF.

CDR3 amino acids: CASTQATGGARADTQYF. DNA of the CDR3: TGTGCCAGCACCCAGGCCACGGGGGGGGCCCGGGCAGATACGCAGTATTTT. J is TRBJ2-3 and V is TRBV5-4; 8 bases line up with TRBD2. Looked up from germline, CDR1 is SGHNT and CDR2 is YYREEE (reference sequence). The junction had 16 bases not matched to a gene; V was cut back by 6 bases and J by 4 bases. The CDR3 length is 17 residues.

The rearrangement uses TRBV19 and TRBJ2-1, with 11 bases fitting TRBD2. Germline CDR1 LNHDA, CDR2 SQIVND (reference sequence). With 6 bases clipped from V and 9 bases from J, the junction kept 10 bases outside the gene matches. The CDR3 extends over 15 amino acids. CDR3 coding DNA: TGTGCCAGTAGACTTTTAGCGGGGGGGCTAGGTGAGCAGTTCTTC. This encodes CASRLLAGGLGEQFF.